This T cell receptor beta chain appears in the sequencing data of a study of prognosis after radiotherapy for stage I lung cancer. This clonotype rates as medium-sized. Two-round multiplex PCR amplified TCR beta CDR3 from genomic DNA. Primers (each specific to one TRBV or TRBJ gene) were used in first-round PCR. MiXCR, applied by TCRdb to the multiplex PCR reads, yields one record per CDR3 protein. The data contain around 63,000 distinct CDR3 sequences, approximately 25% of them seen just once; the ten biggest clones take up around 8.1%. The material sequenced was PBMCs, taken before or after stereotactic body radiation therapy (not recorded which). The source of this sequence is a donor over 45 with non-small cell lung cancer.

The CDR3 loop reads CASSLPGTVQYNEQFF. The CDR3 nucleotides read TGTGCCAGCAGTTTACCCGGGACAGTCCAATACAATGAGCAGTTCTTC. The J gene is TRBJ2-1, the V gene TRBV28, with TRBD1 identical over 7 bases. J lost 4 bases, V lost 2 bases, and 8 bases had no gene match. The CDR3 sequence is 16 residues long. Germline V lookup: CDR1 MDHEN, CDR2 SYDVKM.